Below, one T cell receptor (beta chain) is given with its context. Its antigen is not identified. A few pembrolizumab responders had their TCRs sequenced. TCRdb's table, derived via immunoSEQ multiplex PCR, lists solely in-frame clones and lacks some. Of about 130,000 clones in the sample, almost 90% are singletons; the top ten hold 10% to 15%. The data stem from a study of PD-1 blockade in mismatch repair-deficient tumors. Study-wide results and limits: Tumor-resident clones, often undetectable pretreatment in blood, expanded then contracted after pembrolizumab.

The CDR3 contains 13 residues. The junction had 1 base not matched to a gene; V was cut back by 4 bases and J by 3 bases. Germline lookup yields CDR1 SGDLS and CDR2 YYNGEE. This receptor was taken from an adult with mismatch repair-deficient cancer. This chain links TRBV9 with TRBJ2-7, with 10 bases identical to TRBD2. The input for sequencing was peripheral blood, taken approximately 73 weeks after starting pembrolizumab. The CDR3 region has the DNA TGTGCCAGCAGCACTAGCGGGAACTACGAGCAGTACTTC. Its translation is CASSTSGNYEQYF.